The 2 T cell receptor beta chains below come from one sample, sequenced in a study of shared clonotypes between healthy human individuals. Profiling relied on immunoSEQ multiplex PCR, and the TCRdb table lists in-frame clones only, not all of them. The sample lists around 2.5 million clones, 93% occurring once. Sequencing was carried out using naive CD4+ T cells from PBMCs. Described subset: CD45RA+ positively selected. The receptors originated from a man between 18 and 35 years old in good health. Some clones in this sample may be carry-over from other donors' samples.

The chain is built from TRBV28 and TRBJ2-2, with D perhaps assigned TRBD1 or TRBD2 (6 bases each). The ends were cut back, 3 bases at V and 7 bases at J, with 12 bases in the middle. Germline CDR1 reads MDHEN; CDR2 reads SYDVKM. There are 14 residues in the CDR3. CDR3 bases: TGTGCCAGCAGTTTGGGGGGCTTTGGCGGGGAGCTGTTTTTT. Translation gives CASSLGGFGGELFF. The entire variable domain, with the rest obtained from reference TRBV28 and TRBJ2-2, is as follows: DVKVTQSSRYLVKRTGEKVFLECVQDMDHENMFWYRQDPGLGLRLIYFSYDVKMKEKGDIPEGYSVSREKKERFSLILESASTNQTSMYLCASSLGGFGGELFFGEGSRLTVL.

The CDR3 DNA follows: TGTGCCAGCAGTTACCGAGGGGAGGGGGAGTCAAAGCAGTTCTTC. It is translated as CASSYRGEGESKQFF. The chain links TRBV6-5 to TRBJ2-1, with D possibly matching TRBD2 (7 bases). With 2 bases removed from V and 11 bases from J, the gap between germline ends came to 19 bases. The CDR3 is 15 residues long. In germline, CDR1 is MNHEY, CDR2 SVGAGI.